A single sample is the source of the 6 T cell receptor beta chains below, sequenced in a study of technical replicates of blood from a few donors. Produced via immunoSEQ multiplex PCR; TCRdb's table is partial and in-frame only. This table has some 64,000 clones, approximately 84% appearing once. Sequencing was done on a sample of PBMCs. These receptors were taken from a human donor in good health. Some clones in this sample may be carry-over from other donors' samples.

A single count supports this clone. V and J are TRBV10-3 and TRBJ1-1; 9 bases map to TRBD1. CDR3 size: 14 residues. V trimming: 6 bases; J trimming: 4 bases; junction bases outside the gene matches: 6. The germline V gene has CDR1 ENHRY and CDR2 SYGVKD. CDR3 amino acids: CAIRGDRALTEAFF. CDR3 sequence (DNA): TGTGCCATCAGGGGGGACAGGGCTCTCACTGAAGCTTTCTTT.

CDR3 bases: TGCGCCAGCAGCTCCTCTTCAGGGCCAAATGAAGCTTTCTTT. It yields the protein CASSSSSGPNEAFF. The rearrangement links TRBV5-1 to TRBJ1-1, with D possibly TRBD1 on 5 matching bases. Trimming removed 3 bases at V and 7 bases at J, with 16 bases between. Germline CDR1 is SGHRS and CDR2 is YFSETQ. The CDR3 is 14 amino acids.

This chain joins TRBV27 and TRBJ1-1; D might be TRBD1 (5 bases). This CDR3 spans 14 amino acids. V dropped 3 bases and J dropped 1 base, with 9 bases sitting between them. Germline values: CDR1 MNHEY, CDR2 SMNVEV (reference sequence). Here the CDR3 reads CASSLQTENTEAFF. In DNA, the CDR3 is TGTGCCAGCAGTTTGCAGACAGAGAACACTGAAGCTTTCTTT.

The rearrangement joins TRBV12-5 to TRBJ1-1; D gene unclear. V lost 3 bases and J 11 bases, leaving 13 bases between the germline ends. Germline CDR1 reads LGHNT; CDR2 reads FRNRAP. The CDR3 has 12 residues. CDR3 in DNA: TGTGCTAGTGGTTTCCCCAAATTTGTCGCTTTCTTT. This encodes CASGFPKFVAFF.

CDR3 sequence: CASSRYGSSYEQYF. For the CDR3, the DNA is TGTGCCAGTAGTAGATACGGGAGCTCCTACGAGCAGTACTTC. The genes are TRBV19 and TRBJ2-7; D may be TRBD2 (6 bases). The ends were cut back, 4 bases at V and 0 bases at J, with 10 bases in the middle. The CDR3 is made up of 14 amino acids. The germline V gene has CDR1 LNHDA and CDR2 SQIVND (reference sequence).

The chain links TRBV6-5 to TRBJ2-6; unclear D gene. There are 15 residues in the CDR3. CDR1 and CDR2 from the germline V gene are MNHEY and SVGAGI. The V end lost 3 bases, the J end lost 0 bases, and 6 bases lay between the germline ends. Here the CDR3 DNA reads TGTGCCAGCAGTTATTCGGGCTCTGGGGCCAACGTCCTGACTTTC. This encodes CASSYSGSGANVLTF.